This T cell receptor (beta chain) was documented in a study of blood T cell repertoires in COVID-19. J lost 2 bases, V lost 3 bases, and 4 bases had no gene match. This CDR3 has 15 residues. Germline V lookup: CDR1 SGHRS, CDR2 YFSETQ. This table comes from immunoSEQ multiplex PCR, and its TCRdb copy is limited to in-frame clones, with some not included. Of roughly 410,000 clones in the sample, 70% to 90% were seen once. As for this clone: Different DNA sequences within this sample yield the same CDR3.

The clonotype was recovered from a woman aged 40 to 50 with COVID-19, enrolled during active disease. The chain uses TRBV5-1 and TRBJ2-1; 8 positions agree with TRBD1. Material for sequencing was peripheral blood. Written as DNA, the CDR3 is TGCGCCAGCAGCTCTGGACAGGGCGCCTACAATGAGCAGTTCTTC. Translation: CASSSGQGAYNEQFF.